This TCR beta chain was retrieved from a study of regulatory T cells in long-lasting Graves disease. Time point: persistent/refractory GD, antithyroid drugs over 5 years with positive TRAb. The authors made the TCR library using RNA they extracted from PBMCs. American Thyroid Association guidelines were used to diagnose Graves' disease. The V gene's germline CDR1 is MNHEY and CDR2 SMNVEV (reference sequence). This CDR3 region has 14 residues. Trimming pared 0 bases from V and 2 bases from J, leaving 8 bases between. Study-level results: Persistent cases of Graves' showed reduced TCR diversity relative to newly diagnosed patients.

In its sample, this clonotype was seen many times. Its antigen is as yet unknown. Construction of the TCR beta libraries employed iRepertoire HTBI primers in conjunction with Arm-PCR of CDR3 regions. TCRdb recomputed calls from the multiplex PCR reads with MiXCR, one row per CDR3 protein. The sample lists more than 300,000 distinct CDR3 sequences, 20% to 25% occurring once. The TCR comes from a woman in her thirties or forties with Graves disease. The chain joins TRBV27 to TRBJ2-7; D uncertain. Sequenced here: peripheral blood mononuclear cells (PBMCs), sampled when the disease was refractory, from a patient treated with antithyroid drugs. The CDR3 DNA reads as TGTGCCAGCAGTTTATCGGGTCAGGCCTACGAGCAGTACTTC. Translated, it gives CASSLSGQAYEQYF.